Listed below are T cell receptor beta chains from one sample, sequenced in a study of blood T cell repertoires in COVID-19. The assay was immunoSEQ multiplex PCR, and TCRdb's table has in-frame clones only and misses some. Seen here are just over 300,000 clones, roughly 90% observed once, and the top ten hold about 2%. Sequencing used peripheral blood. The receptor source for this set is a woman in her 30s with COVID-19, enrolled during active disease. Each CDR3 is given with its conserved first and last residue. The order of the fields is V gene, clone size, D gene, J gene, CDR3 protein. The D gene is left open where the match is weak. Clone sizes are given selectively: once, few, many, or a class where the clone is expanded.

>TRBV24-1|NA|NA|TRBJ2-3
CATSDYSPDTQYF
>TRBV7-9|once|NA|TRBJ1-2
CASSLSGVSYGYTF
>TRBV27|NA|TRBD1|TRBJ2-3
CASSVGQGTDTQYF
>TRBV20-1|NA|NA|TRBJ1-3
CSASRGNTIYF
>TRBV4-3|NA|TRBD2|TRBJ2-2
CASSLTGLAVNTGELFF
>TRBV28|NA|TRBD2|TRBJ2-5
CASSSGGGGRETQYF
>TRBV11-1|NA|NA|TRBJ2-1
CASSLASGLAGIVDNEQFF
>TRBV5-1|few|TRBD1|TRBJ1-4
CASSPTQGGEEKLFF
>TRBV7-2|NA|NA|TRBJ2-3
CASSLVSKGDTQYF
>TRBV6-2/TRBV6-3|NA|TRBD1|TRBJ2-5
CASSRGQGPTQYF
>TRBV5-8|NA|NA|TRBJ1-4
CASSLGQTGRVREKLFF
>TRBV29-1|NA|TRBD1|TRBJ1-2
CSVEVRTGGGYGYTF
>TRBV4-2|NA|TRBD1|TRBJ1-1
CASSQGQLNTEAFF
>TRBV4-2|once|NA|TRBJ1-4
CASSLNWGENEKLFF
>TRBV30|NA|TRBD2|TRBJ2-2
CAWTLAGANTGELFF
>TRBV7-2|NA|TRBD1|TRBJ2-5
CASSTRTGGGETQYF
>TRBV6-4|once|NA|TRBJ2-4
CASSDQGSGKNIQYF
>TRBV3-1/TRBV3-2|NA|NA|TRBJ1-2
CASSQYPRTRDGYTF
>TRBV5-1|NA|TRBD1|TRBJ1-4
CASSAGQDEKLFF
>TRBV2|NA|NA|TRBJ2-5
CASSDGLAGTQYF
>TRBV7-2|NA|NA|TRBJ1-1
CASSLAGRGWREAFF
>TRBV19|NA|NA|TRBJ1-3
CASSPGFGNTIYF
>TRBV5-5|NA|TRBD1|TRBJ1-4
CASSSAGGEKLFF
>TRBV28|NA|TRBD2|TRBJ2-1
CASSRLAVNSYNEQFF
>TRBV29-1|NA|TRBD1|TRBJ1-2
CSVTSPGQSYGYTF
>TRBV2|once|NA|TRBJ1-3
CATPGDSGNTIYF
>TRBV19|NA|NA|TRBJ1-1
CASSSGVTYQLIMNTEAFF
>TRBV7-2|NA|TRBD2|TRBJ2-5
CASSRGGYQETQYF
>TRBV18|NA|NA|TRBJ1-2
CASSPFGGDGYTF
>TRBV6-6|NA|NA|TRBJ1-1
CASSYSWIRTAEAFF
>TRBV7-6|NA|TRBD2|TRBJ2-3
CASSTSGGAQDTQYF
>TRBV28|NA|TRBD2|TRBJ2-1
CASSPGLAGIFNEQFF
>TRBV19|NA|NA|TRBJ2-1
CASSADYFNEQFF
>TRBV6-1|NA|NA|TRBJ1-5
CASSDGGQPQHF
>TRBV27|NA|TRBD1|TRBJ1-1
CASIRQGVNAEAFF
>TRBV5-6|NA|NA|TRBJ2-1
CASSGGYYNEQFF
>TRBV7-8|NA|NA|TRBJ2-6
CASSPGGAPTSGANVLTF
>TRBV19|NA|NA|TRBJ1-1
CASSIGSVLNTEAFF
>TRBV4-1|NA|NA|TRBJ2-6
CASSRGDGAAGANVLTF
>TRBV11-2|once|TRBD1|TRBJ1-5
CASSLTGAAQPQHF
>TRBV9|NA|TRBD2|TRBJ2-1
CASSVGLPGGRFAGRQPNEQFF
>TRBV14|once|NA|TRBJ2-1
CASSPTRGSYNEQFF
>TRBV2|NA|NA|TRBJ1-1
CASSEGPGWAEAFF
>TRBV12-3/TRBV12-4|NA|NA|TRBJ1-2
CASRRGYGYTF
>TRBV20-1|NA|NA|TRBJ2-5
CSAHLQETQYF
>TRBV7-2|NA|NA|TRBJ1-2
CASSLYDSLYGYTF
>TRBV6-6|NA|NA|TRBJ1-2
CASSDRGGYGYTF
>TRBV27|NA|NA|TRBJ2-5
CASSPGSETQYF
>TRBV4-1|once|TRBD1|TRBJ1-4
CASSRIILTGPIRRRSNEKLFF
>TRBV6-8|NA|NA|TRBJ2-5
CASYGGDQETQYF
>TRBV5-5|NA|NA|TRBJ1-3
CASRPGFNGGNTIYF
>TRBV4-1|NA|TRBD2|TRBJ2-1
CASSLAGGSYNEQFF
>TRBV12-5|once|NA|TRBJ1-1
CASALGGSEAFF
>TRBV7-8|NA|NA|TRBJ1-1
CASSFGRALMNTEAFF
>TRBV28|NA|TRBD1|TRBJ1-2
CASSPPGQGLGYTF
>TRBV7-3|NA|NA|TRBJ1-1
CASSLYGQKNTEAFF
>TRBV5-1|NA|TRBD1|TRBJ2-5
CASRPDRGQETQYF
>TRBV28|NA|TRBD1|TRBJ1-4
CASSYRGQLRKLFF
>TRBV4-1|NA|TRBD2|TRBJ2-3
CASSQTSGASTDTQYF
>TRBV19|NA|NA|TRBJ1-1
CASSISGSTEAFF